This passage covers 8 T cell receptor beta chains from one sample sequenced in a study of T cell responses to AZD1222 COVID-19 vaccine. Clones were sequenced by immunoSEQ multiplex PCR, and TCRdb holds only the in-frame ones, with some missing. The table includes about 170,000 clones, about 92% detected once. Sequenced material: peripheral blood, taken on day 0 of AZD1222 vaccination. These receptors were collected from an adult in good health.

The chain joins TRBV7-8 to TRBJ2-3, with TRBD2 matching over 7 bases. V trimming: 5 bases; J trimming: 6 bases; junction bases outside the gene matches: 17. The CDR3 runs 17 residues. Germline values: CDR1 SGHVS, CDR2 FQNEAQ. CDR3 sequence reads: CASSLRGRDFNGDTQYF. CDR3 DNA: TGTGCCAGCAGCCTCAGAGGGAGGGATTTCAATGGGGATACGCAGTATTTT.

The CDR3 DNA reads TGTGCCAGCAGCTTAGCGGCAGCCTACAACTATGGCTACACCTTC. It encodes CASSLAAAYNYGYTF. This chain uses TRBV11-2 with TRBJ1-2; D is unresolved. This CDR3 contains 15 residues. CDR1 and CDR2 (germline): SGHAT, FQNNGV. Between the trimmed V and J ends, which lost 1 base and 2 bases, there was a span of 11 bases.

This chain links TRBV11-3 with TRBJ2-1; D may be TRBD1 (6 bases). This CDR3 comprises 14 residues. Germline V lookup: CDR1 SGHNT, CDR2 YENEEA. The V and J ends lost 4 bases and 7 bases respectively, with 14 bases between them. CDR3 sequence reads: CASSWDWGPNEQFF. CDR3 bases: TGTGCCAGCAGCTGGGATTGGGGGCCGAATGAGCAGTTCTTC.

The V and J genes are TRBV27 and TRBJ1-2; D remains unclear. V dropped 5 bases and J dropped 2 bases, with 12 bases sitting between them. The CDR3 consists of 14 residues. Germline assignment: CDR1 MNHEY and CDR2 SMNVEV (reference sequence). CDR3 sequence reads: CASSISFFNYGYTF. The CDR3, as DNA: TGTGCCAGCAGTATCAGTTTCTTCAACTATGGCTACACCTTC.

V usage is TRBV3-1 (or the pseudogene TRBV3-2) and J usage is TRBJ1-1, with no clear D. V was trimmed by 1 base and J by 1 base, leaving 7 bases between them. The CDR3 is made up of 14 amino acids. CDR1 is LGHDT, CDR2 YNNKEL, per germline (reference sequence). CDR3: CASSQGGPNTEAFF. CDR3 DNA sequence: TGTGCCAGCAGCCAAGGGGGTCCGAACACTGAAGCTTTCTTT.

This clone was recorded once. CDR3 nucleotides: TGTGCCAGCAGCGTTGATTGGGATGAGCAGTTCTTC. Translation: CASSVDWDEQFF. This chain joins TRBV9 and TRBJ2-1; D is unresolved. Looked up from germline, CDR1 is SGDLS and CDR2 is YYNGEE. Trimming took 2 bases from V and 8 from J, leaving 8 bases between them. The CDR3 length is 12 residues.

The rearrangement uses TRBV6-5 and TRBJ1-1, with 8 nucleotides matching TRBD1. The CDR3 is 15 residues long. J gave up 0 bases and V 5 bases, and 5 bases lay outside the gene matches. Germline V gene data show CDR1 as MNHEY and CDR2 as SVGAGI. CDR3 DNA: TGTGCCAGCAGTAACAGGGGGAAGCTGAACACTGAAGCTTTCTTT. Its translation is CASSNRGKLNTEAFF.

The chain recombines TRBV5-1 with TRBJ1-2; 7 bases fit TRBD1. Germline V lookup: CDR1 SGHRS, CDR2 YFSETQ. The CDR3 spans 14 residues. The J segment lost 6 bases and the V segment lost 3 bases, leaving 8 bases of the junction unmatched. CDR3: CASSSGQPIDGYTF. CDR3 DNA: TGCGCCAGCAGCTCGGGACAGCCCATTGATGGCTACACCTTC.